Below, 26 T cell receptor beta chains from the same sample are listed, as sequenced in a study of Graves' ophthalmopathy and Graves' hyperthyroidism listed by TCRdb under 2018. The sequencing machine was an Illumina HiSeq 2000. TCR beta CDR3 regions were amplified from RNA transcripts for repertoire sequencing. The first round was an RT-PCR using HTBI primers with the Qiagen OneStep RT-PCR kit, and this first round was followed by a second-round multiplex PCR, then size selection and purification. TCRdb redid the processing of the public reads, applying fastp at Q25 and MiXCR, and retained in-frame beta chains. Identical CDR3 proteins give one entry, which carries the most common genes and DNA. The sample contains 52,000 or so distinct CDR3 sequences, less than 55% of them found a single time. Roughly 4.3% of the sample comes from the top ten. The sample consisted of peripheral blood. The receptors shown here come from an adult woman with Graves' ophthalmopathy.

This clonotype came up once. As DNA, the CDR3 is TGCAGTGCTAGAACCGGGTCGAACACTGAAGCTTTCTTT. This gives the protein CSARTGSNTEAFF. The V and J genes are TRBV20-1 and TRBJ1-1; no reliable D call. From germline, CDR1 is DFQATT and CDR2 SNEGSKA (reference sequence). The CDR3 sequence is 13 residues long. V lost 2 bases and J 1 base, leaving 8 bases between the germline ends.

Many counts were recorded for this clonotype. V and J are TRBV11-2 and TRBJ2-5, with 8 bases lining up with TRBD2. The V gene end was trimmed by 3 bases and the J gene end by 4 bases; junction bases not matched to a gene: 10. Germline assignment: CDR1 SGHAT and CDR2 FQNNGV. CDR3 size: 16 residues. The DNA of the CDR3 is TGTGCCAGCAGCTTGAACCTAGCGGGCTATGGAGAGACCCAGTACTTC. Its translation is CASSLNLAGYGETQYF. The full variable domain, with the rest looked up from reference TRBV11-2 and TRBJ2-5, is EAGVAQSPRYKIIEKRQSVAFWCNPISGHATLYWYQQILGQGPKLLIQFQNNGVVDDSQLPKDRFSAERLKGVDSTLKIQPAKLEDSAVYLCASSLNLAGYGETQYFGPGTRLLVL.

This chain links TRBV5-1 with TRBJ1-2, with TRBD1 matching 7 bases. The CDR3 totals 13 residues. After removal of 4 bases from V and 5 bases from J, the junction contained 5 bases not matched to a gene. The germline V gene has CDR1 SGHRS and CDR2 YFSETQ. The CDR3 region has the DNA TGCGCCAGCAGCACCTCGACAGGGTATGGCTACACCTTC. Amino acids: CASSTSTGYGYTF.

This clonotype was recorded many times. The chain employs TRBV6-1 and TRBJ1-1, with no clear D. The CDR3 is 12 residues long. V was pared by 6 bases and J by 5 bases, with 10 bases between. From germline, CDR1 is MNHNS and CDR2 SASEGT. The CDR3 protein is CASRTLSTEAFF. In DNA form, the CDR3 reads TGTGCCAGCAGGACCCTCTCTACTGAAGCTTTCTTT.

V usage is TRBV6-5 and J usage is TRBJ2-7, with D perhaps matching TRBD1 (5 bases). This CDR3 contains 9 residues. Germline loops: CDR1 MNHEY, CDR2 SVGAGI. The CDR3 region is CVRVSEQYF. CDR3 coding DNA: TGTGTCAGGGTGAGTGAGCAGTACTTC.

To note about this clonotype: The DNA is omitted, as the CDR3 cannot be located on it reliably, and the CDR3 follows TCRdb's listing. The V and J genes are TRBV7-9 and TRBJ2-5; the table names TRBD1, a call not compared with the DNA. Germline V CDR1 and CDR2: SEHNR, FQNEAQ (reference sequence). Both ends counted, the CDR3 spans 22 residues. CDR3 sequence reads: CASSRQYGYTFGSGTREETQYF.

The sample holds many counts of this clonotype. The chain combines TRBV20-1 with TRBJ1-4; 8 nucleotides align to TRBD1. The CDR3 contains 13 residues. In germline, CDR1 is DFQATT, CDR2 SNEGSKA (reference sequence). V gave up 5 bases and J gave up 5 bases; unmatched junction bases: 4. CDR3 loop: CSAARTGNEKLFF. The CDR3 DNA sequence: TGCAGTGCTGCCCGGACAGGGAATGAAAAACTGTTTTTT.

This clonotype was counted at least ten times. The rearrangement joins TRBV9 to TRBJ1-3, with D possibly being TRBD1 (6 bases). Trimming shortened V by 0 bases and J by 0 bases, and 10 bases separated the two germline ends. CDR1 SGDLS and CDR2 YYNGEE come from the germline V gene. There are 16 residues in the CDR3. In DNA form, the CDR3 reads TGTGCCAGCAGCGTAGCCTCGGGACACTCTGGAAACACCATATATTTT. Amino acid sequence: CASSVASGHSGNTIYF.

This clonotype was detected many times. This chain links TRBV5-6 with TRBJ2-1, with TRBD1 identical over 9 bases. This CDR3 has 17 amino acids. Looked up from germline, CDR1 is SGHDT and CDR2 is YYEEEE. V shed 0 bases and J 5 bases; nucleotides not matched to a gene: 9. The chain's CDR3 is CASSLAGLGQGNNEQFF. CDR3 DNA: TGTGCCAGCAGCTTGGCTGGGCTAGGACAGGGGAACAATGAGCAGTTCTTC. The full variable domain, with the rest looked up from reference TRBV5-6 and TRBJ2-1, is DAGVTQSPTHLIKTRGQQVTLRCSPKSGHDTVSWYQQALGQGPQFIFQYYEEEERQRGNFPDRFSGHQFPNYSSELNVNALLLGDSALYLCASSLAGLGQGNNEQFFGPGTRLTVL.

This clonotype was counted many times. This sequence joins TRBV19 and TRBJ1-1; 7 bases agree with TRBD1. After removal of 1 base from V and 4 bases from J, the junction contained 6 bases not matched to a gene. Germline loops: CDR1 LNHDA, CDR2 SQIVND (reference sequence). The CDR3 covers 15 residues. CDR3 loop: CASSIVRQGGTEAFF. In DNA, the CDR3 is TGTGCCAGTAGTATAGTGAGACAGGGAGGCACTGAAGCTTTCTTT.

The CDR3 DNA follows: TGTGCCAGCAGTTTACTCGGGGCCAGCACCGGGGAGCTGTTTTTT. As protein: CASSLLGASTGELFF. This sequence joins TRBV12-3 or TRBV12-4 and TRBJ2-2, with D possibly being TRBD1 or TRBD2 (5 bases each). The CDR3 extends over 15 amino acids. The V gene lost 2 bases and the J gene lost 4 bases, with 11 bases spanning the gap.

This clonotype occurred many times. V usage is TRBV5-4 and J usage is TRBJ1-1, with D tentatively TRBD1 (6 bases). Between the trimmed V and J ends, which lost 4 bases and 0 bases, there was a span of 19 bases. In germline, CDR1 is SGHNT, CDR2 YYREEE (reference sequence). The CDR3 contains 17 residues. In DNA, the CDR3 is TGTGCCAGCAGCCGAGAGGGCGGGGGGACAATGAACACTGAAGCTTTCTTT. Residues: CASSREGGGTMNTEAFF.

In its sample, this clonotype was seen many times. This chain joins TRBV7-9 and TRBJ2-6; weak D call: TRBD1 (7 bases). Germline V gene lookup returns CDR1 SEHNR and CDR2 FQNEAQ (reference sequence). Trimming removed 4 bases at V and 0 bases at J, with 16 bases between. This CDR3 comprises 18 residues. The CDR3 DNA follows: TGTGCCAGCAGCTCGACAGGGACTTCCTTCTCTGGGGCCAACGTCCTGACTTTC. This translates into CASSSTGTSFSGANVLTF.

With respect to this clonotype: One end of the junction fails to match germline, which may point to a read error. The CDR3 DNA is TGCGCCAGCAGCCAAGGACTAGCGGGAAACAATGAGCAGTTCTTC. Its protein product is CASSQGLAGNNEQFF. The chain uses TRBV7-9 and TRBJ2-1; 12 bases are a match to TRBD2. Germline CDR1 and CDR2: SEHNR and FQNEAQ (reference sequence). The CDR3 is 15 residues long.

This clonotype has only a few counts. V gene TRBV30 combines with J gene TRBJ1-2, with TRBD1 matching 9 bases. Trimming at V came to 1 base and at J to 5 bases, leaving 5 bases not matched to a gene. The germline V gene has CDR1 GTSNPN and CDR2 SVGIG (reference sequence). The CDR3 has 14 amino acids. Written as DNA, the CDR3 is TGTGCCTGGAGTGAACAGGGGGCTAGATATGGCTACACCTTC. Its protein is CAWSEQGARYGYTF.

This clonotype was found a few times. The V and J genes are TRBV6-4 and TRBJ1-6, with D possibly being TRBD1 (5 bases). The germline gives CDR1 MRHNA, CDR2 SNTAGT. The CDR3 spans 15 residues. V gave up 8 bases and J gave up 9 bases, with 20 bases separating them. Written as DNA, the CDR3 is TGTGCCAGCTCCGAGGAGGGGTCGGCGGGTTCACCCCTCCACTTT. Amino acid sequence: CASSEEGSAGSPLHF.

This clonotype was picked up many times. V is TRBV12-3 or TRBV12-4 and J is TRBJ2-7; maybe TRBD2 (6 bases). Trimming stripped 6 bases from V and 2 bases from J, with 14 bases between. This CDR3 has 14 amino acids. CDR3 sequence: CASSLAGGTYEQYF. The CDR3 DNA follows: TGTGCCAGCAGCCTGGCGGGCGGGACCTACGAGCAGTACTTC.

The rearrangement joins TRBV29-1 to TRBJ2-7; D gene unclear. The CDR3 is 8 residues long. The germline V gene encodes CDR1 SQVTM and CDR2 ANQGSEA. Between the trimmed V and J ends, which lost 5 bases and 6 bases, there was a span of 2 bases. This CDR3 is CSVFEQYF. CDR3 nucleotides: TGCAGCGTTTTCGAGCAGTACTTC.

This clonotype is medium-sized in the sample. The chain couples TRBV15 to TRBJ2-7; 11 bases fit TRBD1. With V trimmed by 1 base and J by 7 bases, 6 bases remained unmatched. This CDR3 has 15 amino acids. Germline V gives CDR1 LNHNV, CDR2 YYDKDF (reference sequence). The CDR3 nucleotides read TGTGCCACCAGCAGAGGTGGACAGGGGGCTAGGGAGCAGTACTTC. This gives the protein CATSRGGQGAREQYF.

This clonotype is medium-sized. This chain uses TRBV29-1 with TRBJ1-2; D not certain. V was pared by 4 bases and J by 4 bases, with 7 bases between. The CDR3 spans 11 residues. Looked up from germline, CDR1 is SQVTM and CDR2 is ANQGSEA. This CDR3 reads CSVGQIYGYTF. The CDR3 bases are TGCAGCGTTGGCCAGATCTATGGCTACACCTTC. Drawing the rest from reference TRBV29-1 and TRBJ1-2, the complete variable domain is SAVISQKPSRDICQRGTSLTIQCQVDSQVTMMFWYRQQPGQSLTLIATANQGSEATYESGFVIDKFPISRPNLTFSTLTVSNMSPEDSSIYLCSVGQIYGYTFGSGTRLTVV.

This clonotype was seen repeatedly, ten times or more. The J gene is TRBJ1-6, the V gene TRBV13, with D tentatively TRBD1 (6 bases). V shed 0 bases and J shed 9 bases, with 9 bases lying between them. CDR3 length: 14 amino acids. Germline V lookup: CDR1 PRHDT, CDR2 FYEKMQ (reference sequence). The CDR3 nucleotides are TGTGCCAGCAGCTTAGGACAGGGTGGTTCACCCCTCCACTTT. It yields the protein CASSLGQGGSPLHF.

The V and J genes are TRBV28 and TRBJ2-3, with 12 bases identical to TRBD2. Germline values: CDR1 MDHEN, CDR2 SYDVKM. The CDR3 has 16 amino acids. With 6 bases clipped from V and 2 bases from J, the junction kept 6 bases outside the gene matches. The CDR3 DNA sequence: TGTGCCAGCAGACTTCTAGCGGGAGGGACCACAGATACGCAGTATTTT. Its translation is CASRLLAGGTTDTQYF.

This CDR3 is CASSLLAETDTQYF. Here the CDR3 DNA reads TGTGCCAGCAGTTTACTAGCGGAGACAGATACGCAGTATTTT. The chain carries TRBV28 and TRBJ2-3, with TRBD2 matching 7 bases. Germline CDR1 is MDHEN and CDR2 is SYDVKM. CDR3 length equals 14 residues. J gave up 3 bases and V 2 bases, and 2 bases lay outside the gene matches.

This sequence joins TRBV12-5 and TRBJ1-1; 7 positions match TRBD1. Germline V gene sequence: CDR1 LGHNT, CDR2 FRNRAP. This CDR3 contains 15 residues. V trimming: 5 bases; J trimming: 3 bases; junction bases outside the gene matches: 9. As DNA, the CDR3 is TGTGCTAGTGGTCCATGGACAGGAAGGGACACTGAAGCTTTCTTT. Translated: CASGPWTGRDTEAFF.

The chain has TRBV2 and TRBJ2-5; no clear D gene. The CDR3 spans 12 residues. In germline, CDR1 is SNHLY, CDR2 FYNNEI. With 3 bases removed from V and 5 bases from J, the gap between germline ends came to 7 bases. The CDR3 region has the DNA TGTGCCAGCAGTGACTGGATGGAGACCCAGTACTTC. It encodes CASSDWMETQYF.

V and J are TRBV20-1 and TRBJ1-4; no clear D gene. CDR3 size: 13 residues. V was shortened by 3 bases and J by 3 bases, with 8 bases between the two germline ends. The germline V gene has CDR1 DFQATT and CDR2 SNEGSKA (reference sequence). In DNA form, the CDR3 reads TGCAGTGCTAGGAGAGGGCCTAATGAAAAACTGTTTTTT. It encodes CSARRGPNEKLFF.